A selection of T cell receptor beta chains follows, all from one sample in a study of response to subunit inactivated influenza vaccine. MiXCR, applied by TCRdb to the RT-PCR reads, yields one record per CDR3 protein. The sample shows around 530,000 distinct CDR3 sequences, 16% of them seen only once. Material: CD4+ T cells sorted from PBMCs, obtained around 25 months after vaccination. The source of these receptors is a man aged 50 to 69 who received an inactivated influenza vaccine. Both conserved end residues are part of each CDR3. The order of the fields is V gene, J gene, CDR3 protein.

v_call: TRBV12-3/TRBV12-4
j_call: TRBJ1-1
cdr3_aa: CASSRQRWDREENTEAFF

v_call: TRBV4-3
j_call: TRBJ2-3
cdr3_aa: CASSHTASSTDTQYF

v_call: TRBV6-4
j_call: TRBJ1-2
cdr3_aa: CASRGTGGGYTF

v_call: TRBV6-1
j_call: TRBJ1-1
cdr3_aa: CASSSSGANTEAFF

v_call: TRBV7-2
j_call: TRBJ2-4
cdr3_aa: CASSFTGLLAKNIQYF

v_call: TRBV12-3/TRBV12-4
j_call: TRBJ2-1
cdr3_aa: CASTYRDSYNEQFF

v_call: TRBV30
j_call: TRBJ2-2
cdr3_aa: CAWRRRATNTGELFF

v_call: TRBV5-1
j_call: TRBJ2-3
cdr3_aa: CASRSNTDTQYF

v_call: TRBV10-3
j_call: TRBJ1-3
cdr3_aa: CAISERQGSIVNTIYF

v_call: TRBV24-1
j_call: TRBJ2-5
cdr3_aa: CATSDSYREETQYF

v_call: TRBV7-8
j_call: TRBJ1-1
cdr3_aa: CASSLSGVSTEAFF

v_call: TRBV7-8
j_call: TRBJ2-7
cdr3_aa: CASSADRTYEQYF

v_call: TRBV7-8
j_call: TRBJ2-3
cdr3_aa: CASSLGGRQDTQYF

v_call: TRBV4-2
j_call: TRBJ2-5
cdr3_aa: CASSQEGITQETQYF

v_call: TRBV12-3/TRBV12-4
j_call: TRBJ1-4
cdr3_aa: CASSTRGSNEKLFF

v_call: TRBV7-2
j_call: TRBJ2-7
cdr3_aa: CASSTAVEQYF

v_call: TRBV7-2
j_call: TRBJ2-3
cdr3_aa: CASSSARGTDTQYF

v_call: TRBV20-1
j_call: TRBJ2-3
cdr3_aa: CSARDRRQGGADTQYF

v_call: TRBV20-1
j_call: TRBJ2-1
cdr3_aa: CSARGTGTSGGKHNEQFF

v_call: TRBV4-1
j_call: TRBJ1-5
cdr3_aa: CASSQDAPTGNQPQHF

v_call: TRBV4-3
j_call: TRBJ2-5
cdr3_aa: CASSQESRVRETQYF

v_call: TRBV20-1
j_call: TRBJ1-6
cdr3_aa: CSALIDPSAPLHF

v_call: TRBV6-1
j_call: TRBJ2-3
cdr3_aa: CASIQTGTDTQYF

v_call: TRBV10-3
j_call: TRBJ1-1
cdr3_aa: CAIRRGANTEAFF

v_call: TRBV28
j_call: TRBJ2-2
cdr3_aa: CASTLRRGTNTGELFF

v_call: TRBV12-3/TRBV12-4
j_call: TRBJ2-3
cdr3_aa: CASSSTGIDTQYF

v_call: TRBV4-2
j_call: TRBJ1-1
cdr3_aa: CASSQEIRRGRLATEAFF

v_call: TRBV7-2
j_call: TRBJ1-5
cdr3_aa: CASSLAGSVWQPQHF

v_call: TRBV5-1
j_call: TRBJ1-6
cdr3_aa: CASSLPRNNSPLHF

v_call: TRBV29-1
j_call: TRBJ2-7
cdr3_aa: CSVSDGSYEQYF

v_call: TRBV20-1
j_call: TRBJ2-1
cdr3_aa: CSAPWSGAYNEQFF

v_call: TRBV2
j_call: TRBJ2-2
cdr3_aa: CASSLKGDRNTGELFF

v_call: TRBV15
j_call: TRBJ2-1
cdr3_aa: CATSINGVGGDEQFF

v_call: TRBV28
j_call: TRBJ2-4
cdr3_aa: CASSLYPKNIQYF

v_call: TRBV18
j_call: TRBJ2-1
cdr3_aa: CASSPKLNSYNEQFF

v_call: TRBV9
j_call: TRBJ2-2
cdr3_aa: CASSRSGSGPNTGELFF

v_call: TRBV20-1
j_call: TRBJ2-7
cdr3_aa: CSASNNHYEQYF

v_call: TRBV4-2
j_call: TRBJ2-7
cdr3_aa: CASSQDGRNYEQYF

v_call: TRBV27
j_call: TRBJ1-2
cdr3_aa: CASSPGTGTYGYTF

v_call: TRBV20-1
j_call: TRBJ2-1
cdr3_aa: CSASIPEQFF

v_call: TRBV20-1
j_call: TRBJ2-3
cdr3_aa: CSARDMEREWADTQYF

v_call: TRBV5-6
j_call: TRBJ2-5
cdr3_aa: CASSSGQAETQYF

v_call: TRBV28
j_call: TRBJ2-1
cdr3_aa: CASSRGTRAYNEQFF

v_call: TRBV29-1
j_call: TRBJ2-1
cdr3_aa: CSVAEKAGGIKDEQFF

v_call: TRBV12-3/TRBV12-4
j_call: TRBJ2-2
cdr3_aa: CASSRAGGTGELFF

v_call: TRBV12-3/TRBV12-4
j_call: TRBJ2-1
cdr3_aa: CASSLSSGDDEQFF

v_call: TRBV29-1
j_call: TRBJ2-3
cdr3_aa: CSVSVGSVDTQYF

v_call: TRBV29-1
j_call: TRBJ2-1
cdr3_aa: CSVEGTSGYNEQFF

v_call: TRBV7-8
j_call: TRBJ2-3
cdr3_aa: CASSFRRTLTDTQYF

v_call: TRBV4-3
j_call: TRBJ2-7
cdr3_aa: CASSQENWAGRYEQYF

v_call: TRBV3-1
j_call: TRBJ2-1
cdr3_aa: CASSQAGTGNEQFF

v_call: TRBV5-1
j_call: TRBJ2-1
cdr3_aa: CASSLVAGTRVEQFF

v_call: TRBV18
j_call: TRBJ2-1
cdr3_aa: CASSPFQGSSSYNEQFF